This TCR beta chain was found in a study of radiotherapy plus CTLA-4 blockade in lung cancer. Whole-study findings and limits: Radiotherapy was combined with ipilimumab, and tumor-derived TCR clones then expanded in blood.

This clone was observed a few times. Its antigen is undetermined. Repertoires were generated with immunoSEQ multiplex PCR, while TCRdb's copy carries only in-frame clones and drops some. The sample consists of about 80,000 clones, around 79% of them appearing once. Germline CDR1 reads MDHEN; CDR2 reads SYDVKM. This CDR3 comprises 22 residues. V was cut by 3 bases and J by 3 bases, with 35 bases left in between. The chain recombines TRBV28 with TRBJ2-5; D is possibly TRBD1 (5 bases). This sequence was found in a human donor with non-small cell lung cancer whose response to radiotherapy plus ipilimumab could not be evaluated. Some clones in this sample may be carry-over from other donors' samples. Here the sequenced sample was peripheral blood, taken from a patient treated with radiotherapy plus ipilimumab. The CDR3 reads CASSFSTPLLTFRGLAEETQYF. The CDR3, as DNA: TGTGCCAGCAGTTTCTCCACTCCTCTCCTCACATTTAGGGGCCTCGCCGAAGAGACCCAGTACTTC.